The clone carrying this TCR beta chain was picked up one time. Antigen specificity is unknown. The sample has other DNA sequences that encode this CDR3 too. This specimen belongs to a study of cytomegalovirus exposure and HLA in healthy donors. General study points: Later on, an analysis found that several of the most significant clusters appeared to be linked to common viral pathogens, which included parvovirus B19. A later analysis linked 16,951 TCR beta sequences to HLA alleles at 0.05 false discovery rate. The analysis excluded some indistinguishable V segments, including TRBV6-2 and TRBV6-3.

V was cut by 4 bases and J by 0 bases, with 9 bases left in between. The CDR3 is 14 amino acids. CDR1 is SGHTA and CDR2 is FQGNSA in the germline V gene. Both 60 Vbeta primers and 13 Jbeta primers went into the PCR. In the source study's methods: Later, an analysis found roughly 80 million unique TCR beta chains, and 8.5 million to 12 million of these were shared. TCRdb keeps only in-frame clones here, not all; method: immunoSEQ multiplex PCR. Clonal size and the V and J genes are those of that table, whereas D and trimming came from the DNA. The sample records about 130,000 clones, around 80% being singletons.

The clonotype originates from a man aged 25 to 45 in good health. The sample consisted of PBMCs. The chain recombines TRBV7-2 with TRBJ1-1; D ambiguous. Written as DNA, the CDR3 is TGTGCCAGCAGCTCCCACAGTATGAACACTGAAGCTTTCTTT. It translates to CASSSHSMNTEAFF. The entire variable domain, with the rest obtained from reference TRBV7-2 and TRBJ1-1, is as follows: GAGVSQSPSNKVTEKGKDVELRCDPISGHTALYWYRQSLGQGLEFLIYFQGNSAPDKSGLPSDRFSAERTGGSVSTLTIQRTQQEDSAVYLCASSSHSMNTEAFFGQGTRLTVV.